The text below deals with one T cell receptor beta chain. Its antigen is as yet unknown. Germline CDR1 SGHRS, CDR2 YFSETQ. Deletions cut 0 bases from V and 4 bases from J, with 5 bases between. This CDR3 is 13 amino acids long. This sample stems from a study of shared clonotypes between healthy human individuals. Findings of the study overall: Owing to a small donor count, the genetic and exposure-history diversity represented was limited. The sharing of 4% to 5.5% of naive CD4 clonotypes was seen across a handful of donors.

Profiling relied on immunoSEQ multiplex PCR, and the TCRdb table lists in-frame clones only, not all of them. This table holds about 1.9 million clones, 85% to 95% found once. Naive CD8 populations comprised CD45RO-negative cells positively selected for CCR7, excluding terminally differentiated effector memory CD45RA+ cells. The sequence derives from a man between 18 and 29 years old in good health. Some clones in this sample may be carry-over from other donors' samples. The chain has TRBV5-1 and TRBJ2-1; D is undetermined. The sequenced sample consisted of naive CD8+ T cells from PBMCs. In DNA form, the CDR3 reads TGCGCCAGCAGCTTGGGGCAGTACAATGAGCAGTTCTTC. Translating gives CASSLGQYNEQFF.